This passage covers 30 T cell receptor beta chains from one sample sequenced in a study of CD8 T cells in ankylosing spondylitis. Via MiXCR, TCRdb re-called the 5' RACE reads, giving one row per CDR3 protein. Of some 130,000 distinct CDR3 sequences listed, about 7.3% are singletons. Sequencing used blood, either unsorted or a sorted T cell fraction (not recorded which). Receptors were obtained from a female donor with ankylosing spondylitis or in good health (not recorded which).

This clonotype was seen repeatedly, ten times or more. The rearrangement links TRBV11-2 to TRBJ2-1, with 14 bases matching TRBD2. V lost 5 bases and J lost 7; bases outside the gene matches: 13. Germline CDR1 and CDR2: SGHAT and FQNNGV. There are 18 residues in the CDR3. Here the CDR3 reads CASSPPPGLAGAGNEQFF. The DNA for the CDR3 is TGTGCCAGCAGCCCACCCCCGGGACTAGCGGGGGCGGGAAATGAGCAGTTCTTC.

This clonotype has a count of ten or more. The V gene is TRBV20-1, the J gene TRBJ2-1, with D perhaps matching TRBD2 (5 bases). Germline values: CDR1 DFQATT, CDR2 SNEGSKA (reference sequence). Trimming pared 3 bases from V and 0 bases from J, leaving 12 bases between. The CDR3 has 15 residues. This CDR3 is CSASQLVDSYNEQFF. The CDR3, as DNA: TGCAGTGCTAGTCAACTAGTGGACTCCTACAATGAGCAGTTCTTC.

This clonotype was counted ten times or more. This sequence joins TRBV9 and TRBJ1-2; D gene unclear. The CDR3 loop spans 13 amino acids. The ends were cut back, 0 bases at V and 8 bases at J, with 11 bases in the middle. Germline loops: CDR1 SGDLS, CDR2 YYNGEE. CDR3 in amino acids: CASSVGPEYGYTF. The CDR3 nucleotides read TGTGCCAGCAGCGTAGGGCCGGAATACGGCTACACCTTC.

The chain links TRBV18 to TRBJ2-2; D may correspond to TRBD1 or TRBD2 (5 bases each). Trimming left V 6 bases short and J 6 bases short, with 20 bases between. The CDR3 extends over 16 amino acids. The germline V gene encodes CDR1 KGHSH and CDR2 LQKENI. The CDR3 region is CASSTRGSVGPGELFF. CDR3 sequence (DNA): TGTGCCAGCTCCACAAGAGGCTCCGTGGGACCCGGGGAGCTGTTTTTT.

This clonotype was detected ten times or more. The V gene is TRBV7-9, the J gene TRBJ1-3, with D possibly TRBD1 on 5 matching bases. CDR3 length equals 16 residues. V lost 3 bases, J lost 0 bases, and 12 bases lay in between. From germline, CDR1 is SEHNR and CDR2 FQNEAQ (reference sequence). CDR3: CASSLDGGFSGNTIYF. The CDR3 DNA is TGTGCCAGCAGCTTGGACGGGGGATTCTCTGGAAACACCATATATTTT.

This clonotype was seen ten or more times. The CDR3 loop reads CASSLFGQGETQYF. Written as DNA, the CDR3 is TGTGCCAGCAGTTTATTCGGACAGGGGGAGACCCAGTACTTC. This rearrangement joins TRBV28 to TRBJ2-5; 9 bases match TRBD1. The CDR3 totals 14 residues. V trimming: 1 base; J trimming: 5 bases; junction bases outside the gene matches: 2. Germline-derived CDR1 and CDR2 are MDHEN and SYDVKM.

A remark on this clonotype: With a much larger clone just one base away, this may be a read error. The rearrangement uses TRBV29-1 and TRBJ1-2; 7 positions agree with TRBD1. The V and J ends lost 6 bases and 3 bases, in that order; junction bases with no gene match: 4. The germline V gene encodes CDR1 SQVTM and CDR2 ANQGSEA. The CDR3 is 12 amino acids. The CDR3 region has the DNA TGCAGCGTGACAGGGAGCGACTATGGCTACACCTTC. Translated: CSVTGSDYGYTF.

This clonotype was recorded at least ten times. The chain joins TRBV6-5 to TRBJ2-3; no firm D call. The V end was cut by 4 bases, the J end by 2 bases, with 7 bases between. This CDR3 comprises 13 residues. Germline lookup yields CDR1 MNHEY and CDR2 SVGAGI. DNA for the CDR3: TGTGCCAGCAGTTTGGACGACACAGATACGCAGTATTTT. This sequence encodes CASSLDDTDTQYF.

This clonotype was observed many times. The chain combines TRBV6-2 or TRBV6-3 with TRBJ2-3, with 7 bases lining up with TRBD1. V shed 2 bases, J shed 2 bases, and the junction held 22 bases outside the gene matches. The CDR3 covers 21 residues. CDR1 and CDR2 from the germline V gene are MNHEY and SVGEGT. This CDR3 is CASSYGPTGYQSAAYTDTQYF. CDR3 in DNA: TGTGCCAGCAGTTACGGACCGACAGGGTATCAATCAGCGGCCTACACAGATACGCAGTATTTT.

The V gene is TRBV7-3, the J gene TRBJ2-1; D gene ambiguous. V lost 3 bases and J 0 bases, leaving 6 bases between the germline ends. The CDR3 is 14 amino acids. Germline loops: CDR1 SGHTA, CDR2 FQGTGA. The CDR3 sequence is CASSFGSSYNEQFF. Here the CDR3 DNA reads TGTGCCAGCAGCTTCGGCAGCTCCTACAATGAGCAGTTCTTC.

In this sample, this clonotype turned up many times. The chain uses TRBV14 and TRBJ1-1; 7 nucleotides agree with TRBD1. This CDR3 region has 14 residues. The germline V gene has CDR1 SGHDN and CDR2 FVKESK. J gave up 7 bases and V 0 bases, and 5 bases lay outside the gene matches. The CDR3: CASSQEVRGGEAFF. The CDR3 DNA reads TGTGCCAGCAGCCAAGAGGTCAGGGGGGGTGAAGCTTTCTTT. The full variable domain, completed using reference TRBV14 and TRBJ1-1, is EAGVTQFPSHSVIEKGQTVTLRCDPISGHDNLYWYRRVMGKEIKFLLHFVKESKQDESGMPNNRFLAERTGGTYSTLKVQPAELEDSGVYFCASSQEVRGGEAFFGQGTRLTVV.

In its sample, this clonotype was seen many times. The rearrangement uses TRBV24-1 and TRBJ2-5; TRBD2 agrees at 9 bases. In germline, CDR1 is KGHDR, CDR2 SFDVKD. The CDR3 loop spans 16 amino acids. V dropped 4 bases and J dropped 5; count of bases not matched to a gene: 10. CDR3 amino acids: CATSDPGGGAPETQYF. The DNA of the CDR3 is TGTGCCACCAGTGACCCTGGCGGGGGGGCCCCGGAGACCCAGTACTTC.

This clonotype was seen many times. This rearrangement joins TRBV28 to TRBJ2-7, with D maybe TRBD2 (6 bases). Germline CDR1 MDHEN, CDR2 SYDVKM. This CDR3 is built from 14 residues. V shed 6 bases and J shed 0 bases, with 12 bases lying between them. DNA for the CDR3: TGTGCCAGCAGCTGGGGGGAGGTCTCCTACGAGCAGTACTTC. Protein: CASSWGEVSYEQYF.

Note on this clonotype: At one boundary the junction diverges from the germline segment, which might be a read error. This chain uses TRBV12-3 or TRBV12-4 with TRBJ1-3; D ambiguous. This CDR3 has 18 amino acids. The CDR3 here is CACSLVGEWGFSGNTIYF. In nucleotides, the CDR3 is TGTGCCTGCAGTTTAGTAGGAGAGTGGGGATTTTCCGGAAACACCATATATTTT.

This clonotype was seen ten or more times. The V call is TRBV20-1, the J call TRBJ1-6; 7 nucleotides align to TRBD1. Germline lookup yields CDR1 DFQATT and CDR2 SNEGSKA (reference sequence). The CDR3 extends over 14 amino acids. Unmatched junction bases numbered 11, after V lost 0 bases and J lost 15 bases. CDR3 bases: TGCAGTGCTAGAGAACAGGGGCCCCTGGGTGGCCTCCACTTT. Residues: CSAREQGPLGGLHF.

The table lists this clonotype with many counts. The chain employs TRBV30 and TRBJ1-1, with D unclear. Trimming removed 4 bases from V and 8 bases from J, with 14 bases in between. This CDR3 spans 12 amino acids. The germline V gene encodes CDR1 GTSNPN and CDR2 SVGIG (reference sequence). CDR3 region: CAWIKAPGEAFF. The DNA of the CDR3 is TGTGCCTGGATTAAGGCGCCGGGCGAAGCTTTCTTT.

This clonotype was recorded many times. The chain is built from TRBV5-5 and TRBJ1-1, with 9 bases identical to TRBD1. The CDR3 is 16 amino acids. Germline values: CDR1 SGHKS, CDR2 YYEKEE (reference sequence). After removal of 2 bases from V and 1 base from J, the junction contained 6 bases not matched to a gene. The CDR3 is CASSFDRGGRNTEAFF. The CDR3 DNA reads as TGTGCCAGCAGCTTTGACAGGGGGGGAAGGAACACTGAAGCTTTCTTT.

There are many counts of this clonotype. The chain links TRBV4-3 to TRBJ1-5; tentative D call: TRBD1 (6 bases). V gave up 2 bases and J gave up 7 bases, with 12 bases separating them. CDR1 is LGHNA, CDR2 YSLEER, per germline. The CDR3 totals 14 residues. Here the CDR3 reads CASSQTGRTQPQHF. CDR3 in DNA: TGCGCCAGCAGCCAAACAGGGAGGACACAGCCCCAGCATTTT.

This clonotype showed up many times. The chain joins TRBV5-1 to TRBJ2-7; possibly TRBD1 for D (6 bases). The CDR3 runs 14 residues. The V end lost 4 bases, the J end lost 5 bases, and 16 bases lay between the germline ends. Germline lookup yields CDR1 SGHRS and CDR2 YFSETQ. The DNA for the CDR3 is TGCGCCAGCAGCAATACAGGGATTCTCGACGAGCAGTACTTC. It yields the protein CASSNTGILDEQYF.

The chain uses TRBV7-6 and TRBJ2-5, with TRBD1 matching 7 bases. Germline CDR1 reads SGHVS; CDR2 reads FNYEAQ. J lost 2 bases, V lost 4 bases, and 7 bases had no gene match. The CDR3 is made up of 15 amino acids. Here the CDR3 reads CASSYSGQRQETQYF. For the CDR3, the DNA is TGTGCCAGCAGCTACTCGGGACAGAGACAAGAGACCCAGTACTTC.

In this sample, this clonotype turned up a few times. The J gene is TRBJ1-3, the V gene TRBV28; D remains unclear. This CDR3 has 15 residues. Deletions cut 5 bases from V and 4 bases from J, with 15 bases between. CDR1 is MDHEN, CDR2 SYDVKM, per germline. The CDR3 reads CASSPTGWSGNTIYF. In nucleotides, the CDR3 is TGTGCCAGCAGTCCAACGGGGTGGTCCGGAAACACCATATATTTT.

Ten or more counts support this clonotype. The chain employs TRBV6-2 or TRBV6-3 and TRBJ2-5, with 9 bases matching TRBD1. CDR3 length: 14 amino acids. Losses at the gene ends were 8 bases for V and 5 bases for J; bases not matched to a gene: 9. Germline V gives CDR1 MNHEY, CDR2 SVGEGT. CDR3 residues: CASRTGDIYETQYF. The DNA of the CDR3 is TGTGCCAGCCGGACAGGGGATATTTATGAGACCCAGTACTTC.

The V and J genes are TRBV18 and TRBJ1-1; D is possibly TRBD1 (5 bases). V shed 3 bases and J shed 3 bases, with 11 bases lying between them. Germline CDR1 reads KGHSH; CDR2 reads LQKENI. CDR3 length: 14 amino acids. The CDR3: CASSPQGIHTEAFF. The CDR3 nucleotides are TGTGCCAGCTCACCGCAGGGAATCCACACTGAAGCTTTCTTT.

There are many counts of this clonotype. The DNA for the CDR3 is TGTGCCATCAGTGACCCCCTCACAGATACGCAGTATTTT. Translating it yields CAISDPLTDTQYF. This chain connects TRBV10-3 to TRBJ2-3; D call uncertain. Germline values: CDR1 ENHRY, CDR2 SYGVKD. Trimming cost V 3 bases and J 2 bases, with 6 bases left between them. The CDR3 consists of 13 residues.

This clonotype was recorded at least ten times. The chain uses TRBV5-1 and TRBJ2-2; D may be TRBD1 (5 bases). Trimming removed 3 bases at V and 5 bases at J, with 17 bases between. The CDR3 contains 16 residues. Germline loops: CDR1 SGHRS, CDR2 YFSETQ. CDR3 amino acids: CASSSLTTRDTGELFF. The CDR3 DNA follows: TGCGCCAGCAGCTCGCTAACGACCAGGGATACCGGGGAGCTGTTTTTT.

This clonotype was seen at least ten times. The rearrangement links TRBV2 to TRBJ2-7; D ambiguous. The V gene's germline CDR1 is SNHLY and CDR2 FYNNEI. Trimming removed 2 bases at V and 4 bases at J, with 24 bases between. CDR3 size: 18 residues. In nucleotides, the CDR3 is TGTGCCAGCAGTGAAACTGGACGGGTTTTGCAGGTGGGGTACGAGCAGTACTTC. Amino acids: CASSETGRVLQVGYEQYF.

This clonotype occurred many times. The chain couples TRBV5-1 to TRBJ1-6, with 9 bases that match TRBD1. V was clipped by 5 bases and J by 7 bases; unmatched bases: 10. CDR3 length: 16 residues. CDR1 and CDR2 (germline): SGHRS, YFSETQ. The CDR3 reads CASRTTGGVGNSPLHF. CDR3 nucleotides: TGCGCCAGCAGGACCACAGGGGGCGTCGGGAATTCACCCCTCCACTTT.

This clonotype appeared many times. The rearrangement uses TRBV4-2 and TRBJ1-6; no firm D call. Germline values: CDR1 LGHNA, CDR2 YNFKEQ. This CDR3 is built from 14 residues. Trimming removed 3 bases at V and 8 bases at J, with 11 bases between. The CDR3 spells CASSQARWDSPLHF. The DNA for the CDR3 is TGTGCCAGCAGCCAGGCTCGCTGGGATTCACCCCTCCACTTT.

This clonotype was counted ten times or more. The rearrangement joins TRBV7-3 to TRBJ2-1, with D possibly being TRBD1 (6 bases). V was trimmed by 5 bases and J by 3 bases, leaving 14 bases between them. The CDR3 totals 15 residues. Per germline, CDR1 SGHTA and CDR2 FQGTGA. CDR3 sequence: CASSPAGGNYNEQFF. DNA for the CDR3: TGTGCCAGCAGCCCGGCTGGGGGCAACTACAATGAGCAGTTCTTC.

The sample holds a few counts of this clonotype. The junction and the germline gene differ at one end; a read error may be behind it. The chain combines TRBV3-1 with TRBJ2-3; 8 nucleotides agree with TRBD2. The CDR3 has 12 amino acids. Germline V lookup: CDR1 LGHDT, CDR2 YNNKEL (reference sequence). CDR3 DNA: TGTGCCAGCAGCCAAGGTCCAGCGGGGGTTTTTTTT. It yields the protein CASSQGPAGVFF.